This TCR beta chain was recorded in a study of beta chain features in type 1 diabetes. Study-level background: Similarity in age, gender and cell yields was seen between patients and healthy donors. Across all samples, around 98 million sorted cells were examined. Notes on the study in general: Within each of all four CD4+ subsets, Type 1 diabetes patients had TCRB CDR3s that were moderately but significantly shorter. Researchers cautioned that cDNA sequencing could over-represent cells with high TCR expression.

V was cut by 6 bases and J by 4 bases, with 16 bases left in between. The CDR3 loop spans 14 amino acids. Germline V gene data show CDR1 as SQVTM and CDR2 as ANQGSEA. Sequencing targeted expressed TCRB transcripts, as all isolated RNA had been reverse transcribed. Generated by immunoSEQ multiplex PCR, the TCRdb table keeps only in-frame clones and is missing some. The data hold hundreds of thousands of clones, with 13% observed a single time. This clone was seen a few times. Its target is not known. This receptor was obtained from a young man with type 1 diabetes. Sequenced input: naive CD4+ T cells from blood. This rearrangement joins TRBV29-1 to TRBJ2-1; possibly TRBD1 or TRBD2 for D (6 bases each). The CDR3 sequence is CSVLETGGYNEQFF. The CDR3 DNA follows: TGCAGCGTCCTGGAGACAGGAGGGTACAATGAGCAGTTCTTC.